The text below deals with one TCR beta chain. Its cognate antigen has yet to be identified. Per-nucleotide qualities are absent, and no much larger clonotype sits a single base away. Using the deep immunoSEQ assay, TCR CDR3 regions were amplified from genomic DNA by multiplex PCR. Extracted genomic DNA from each cell subset was distributed evenly across all wells of several immunoSEQ 96-well plates, and each plate was treated as a replicate. For sorted subsets, each replicate PCR was loaded with approximately 190 ng genomic DNA, equivalent to about 30,000 T cell genomes. Purified libraries were measured with a Qubit 3.0 fluorometer, size-checked on a Bioanalyzer 2100, and measured again with the KAPA Library Quantification kit. Every immunoSEQ 96-well plate was sequenced on a separate single-read 150-cycle Illumina NextSeq 550 flow cell. The published analysis was carried out like this. Because only junctional sequences without quality scores were contained in the immunoSEQ output, filtering matching that applied to full-length reads could not be performed. Sequences were annotated with PyIR, a Python wrapper for IgBLAST v1.9, using IMGT germline references to assign V/J genes and CDR3. Reads were filtered out if the reads had weak V/J assignments (E-value above 1e-6), no CDR3, stop codons, out-of-frame junctions, or ambiguous translated residues. A V3J clonotype was defined by an identical inferred V gene, J gene, and CDR3 amino acid sequence. Percentage overlap between repertoires was calculated by dividing the number of shared unique clonotypes by the size of the smaller repertoire. RTK rarefaction, the Chao1 estimator, and Recon v2.1 estimates of unobserved clonotypes were used to assess repertoire richness. For all TCRbeta clonotypes obtained by the gDNA method from several donors, generation probabilities were computed with OLGA. Held by TCRdb, this immuneACCESS table contains in-frame sequences only and omits some clones. Under half of the omission traces to an unresolved V gene where checked; the cause of the rest is unknown. V and J calls and clone size are those listed in that table; D and trimming were worked out from the DNA. The sample has about 2 million clones on record, approximately 95% of them singletons. The ten largest clonotypes hold about 1.1% of the sample.

CD8 naive samples were obtained by positive selection for CCR7 among CD45RO-negative cells, yielding a CD45RA+CCR7+ population from which TemRA cells were excluded. The donors were healthy, HIV-negative adults with no recently reported acute infections or vaccinations. All donors were Caucasian adults living in Nashville, Tennessee, USA. Blood was obtained by leukapheresis, after which PBMCs were separated by Ficoll-Histopaque density gradient centrifugation and cryopreserved in liquid nitrogen vapor phase. Purity and quantity of every magnetically sorted T cell population were checked by analytical flow cytometry. From each sorted fraction, genomic DNA was isolated and quantified by UV absorbance on a Nanodrop 2000c. The CDR3 goes from the cysteine to the phenylalanine over 12 residues. The only DNA kept is the CDR3, 36 bases in frame from the first base. The germline V gene encodes CDR1 WNHNN and CDR2 SYGVQD (reference sequence). The V and J ends are trimmed by 3 bases and 2 bases, leaving 5 bases between them.

The data are from a study of shared clonotypes between healthy human individuals (dated by TCRdb to 2020 to 2021). General notes on the study: A few men and a couple of women, aged 18 to 49 years, made up the cohort. For each donor, three plates each were used for CD4 naive and CD4 memory, two plates were used for CD8 naive, and one plate was used for CD8 memory. To estimate repertoire size and how much clonotypes are shared between individuals, the study performed deep sequencing of blood TCR repertoires from a handful of healthy adults. Libraries were prepared and TCR repertoires were sequenced by different laboratories using diverse techniques, in order to increase sequencing depth and limit assay-specific biases. Per donor, leukapheresis produced somewhere between about 0.85 and 8.9 billion PBMCs.

General study outcomes and caveats: Even with the large sequencing depth, rarefaction of the sorted-subset datasets indicated that sequencing was incomplete. Larger estimated clonotype richness was generally found for naive subsets than for memory subsets. Based on pairwise subsampling, the degree of clonotype sharing among donors was expected to be affected by sequencing depth. Only blood was sampled, and tissue TCR repertoires likely differ from those in blood. Compared with non-shared clonotypes, clonotypes shared by all four sorted-subset donors had higher generation probabilities. Because the study included only a small number of donors, the genetic and exposure-history diversity represented was limited. Approximately 5% of naive CD4, around 4% of naive CD8, 2.3% of memory CD4, and around 0.42% of memory CD8 clonotypes were shared across a few donors.

The sequence was collected from a man aged 18 to 35 in good health. The sample was naive CD8+ T cells sorted from blood. What the cell subset or site label conveys for this sample: CD45RA+CCR7+. Recombination connected TRBV10-1 to TRBJ2-7; a confident D gene designation cannot be given. The nucleotide sequence is given as TGCGCCAGCAGTGAAGGACCCTACGAGCAGTACTTC. This yields the protein CASSEGPYEQYF.